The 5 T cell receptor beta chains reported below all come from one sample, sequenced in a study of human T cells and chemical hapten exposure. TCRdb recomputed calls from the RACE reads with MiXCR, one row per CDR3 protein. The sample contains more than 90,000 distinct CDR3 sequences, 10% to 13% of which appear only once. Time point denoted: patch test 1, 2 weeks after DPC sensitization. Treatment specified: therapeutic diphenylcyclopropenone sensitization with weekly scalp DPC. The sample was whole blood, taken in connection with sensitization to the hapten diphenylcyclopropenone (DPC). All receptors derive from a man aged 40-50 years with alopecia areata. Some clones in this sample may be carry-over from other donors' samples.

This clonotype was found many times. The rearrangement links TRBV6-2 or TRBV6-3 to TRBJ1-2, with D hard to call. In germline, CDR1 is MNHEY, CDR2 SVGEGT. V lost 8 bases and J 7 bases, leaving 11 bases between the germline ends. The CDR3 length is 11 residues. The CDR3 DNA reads TGTGCCAGCCGGATGGTGGGTGGCTACACCTTC. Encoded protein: CASRMVGGYTF.

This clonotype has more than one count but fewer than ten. CDR3 sequence: CASSNPGQEQTQHF. The CDR3 nucleotides are TGTGCCAGCAGTAACCCGGGACAGGAGCAAACCCAGCATTTT. The rearrangement joins TRBV6-2 or TRBV6-3 to TRBJ1-5, with 8 bases aligning to TRBD1. Germline lookup yields CDR1 MNHEY and CDR2 SVGEGT. The CDR3 consists of 14 residues. The J segment lost 11 bases and the V segment lost 5 bases, leaving 11 bases of the junction unmatched.

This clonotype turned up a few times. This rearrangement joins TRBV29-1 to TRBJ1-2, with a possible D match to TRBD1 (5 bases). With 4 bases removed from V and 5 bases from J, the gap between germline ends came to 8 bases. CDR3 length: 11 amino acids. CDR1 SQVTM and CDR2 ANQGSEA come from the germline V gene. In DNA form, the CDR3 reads TGCAGCGTTGGGGGGAATTATGGCTACACCTTC. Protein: CSVGGNYGYTF.

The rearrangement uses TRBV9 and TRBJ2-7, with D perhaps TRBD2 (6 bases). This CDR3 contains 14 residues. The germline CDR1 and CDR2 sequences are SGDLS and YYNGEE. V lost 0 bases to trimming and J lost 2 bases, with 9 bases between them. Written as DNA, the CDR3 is TGTGCCAGCAGCGTAGAATGGGGGGCCTACGAGCAGTACTTC. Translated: CASSVEWGAYEQYF. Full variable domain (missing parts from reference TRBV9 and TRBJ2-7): DSGVTQTPKHLITATGQRVTLRCSPRSGDLSVYWYQQSLDQGLQFLIQYYNGEERAKGNILERFSAQQFPDLHSELNLSSLELGDSALYFCASSVEWGAYEQYFGPGTRLTVT.

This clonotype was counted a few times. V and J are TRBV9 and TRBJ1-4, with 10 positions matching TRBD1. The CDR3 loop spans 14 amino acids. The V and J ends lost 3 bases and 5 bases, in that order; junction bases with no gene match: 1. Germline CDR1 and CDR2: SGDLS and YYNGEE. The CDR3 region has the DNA TGTGCCAGCAGCGCGGGACAGGGGAATGAAAAACTGTTTTTT. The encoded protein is CASSAGQGNEKLFF.